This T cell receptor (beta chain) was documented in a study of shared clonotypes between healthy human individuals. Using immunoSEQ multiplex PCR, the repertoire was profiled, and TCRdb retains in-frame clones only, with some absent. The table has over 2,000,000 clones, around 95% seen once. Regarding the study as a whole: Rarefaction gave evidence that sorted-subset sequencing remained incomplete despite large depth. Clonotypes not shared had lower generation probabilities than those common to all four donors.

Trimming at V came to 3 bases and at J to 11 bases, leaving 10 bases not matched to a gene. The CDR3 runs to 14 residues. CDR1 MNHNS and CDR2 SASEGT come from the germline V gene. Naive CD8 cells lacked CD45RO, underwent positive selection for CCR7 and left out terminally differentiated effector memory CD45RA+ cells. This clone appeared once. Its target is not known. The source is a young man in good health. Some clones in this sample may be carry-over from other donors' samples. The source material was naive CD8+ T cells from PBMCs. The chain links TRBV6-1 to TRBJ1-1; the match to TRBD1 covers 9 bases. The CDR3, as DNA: TGTGCCAGCAGTGACCCCCACAGGGGGCCGAAGGCTTTCTTT. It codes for CASSDPHRGPKAFF.